The rows below give T cell receptor beta chains drawn from one sample of a study of blood T cell repertoires in COVID-19. Some clones are missing from TCRdb's copy, which holds only in-frame ones; the method was immunoSEQ multiplex PCR. The top ten hold just under 15% of the sample, which has 53,000 or so clones, 65% to 80% seen once. The specimen was peripheral blood. These receptors were collected from a human donor with active or convalescent COVID-19. The donor label of this sample is uncertain. Both conserved end residues are part of each CDR3. D genes are given only for firm matches. A clone size is listed for some rows: how often the clone was seen (once, few, many), or a class if it is expanded.

TRBJ2-7 once - TRBV6-1 CASSEAIGSTYEQYF TGTGCCAGCAGTGAAGCCATCGGGAGTACCTACGAGCAGTACTTC
TRBJ2-7 - TRBD2 TRBV6-5 CASILAGRYEQYF TGTGCCAGCATCCTAGCGGGACGCTACGAGCAGTACTTC
TRBJ2-1 - TRBD1 TRBV7-2 CASSLTFRTGYNEQFF TGTGCCAGCAGCTTAACGTTCCGGACAGGGTACAATGAGCAGTTCTTC
TRBJ2-2 - - TRBV10-1 CASRLQAGTGELFF TGCGCCAGCAGGCTACAGGCCGGGACCGGGGAGCTGTTTTTT
TRBJ1-1 - TRBD1 TRBV28 CASSQGDRGWGTEAFF TGTGCCAGCAGCCAGGGCGACAGGGGTTGGGGCACTGAAGCTTTCTTT
TRBJ2-1 - - TRBV19 CASSISQRMYNEQFF TGTGCCAGTAGTATCTCCCAGCGGATGTACAATGAGCAGTTCTTC
TRBJ2-2 - - TRBV4-3 CASSGRTGELFF TGCGCCAGCAGTGGGCGCACCGGGGAGCTGTTTTTT
TRBJ1-4 - - TRBV18 CASSPGEDEKLFF TGTGCCAGCTCACCAGGGGAGGATGAAAAACTGTTTTTT
TRBJ2-7 - TRBD2 TRBV9 CASSGDRTSGGNPYEQYF TGTGCCAGCAGCGGCGATCGGACTAGCGGGGGGAATCCCTACGAGCAGTACTTC
TRBJ2-2 - - TRBV7-2 CASSLGTILTGELFF TGTGCCAGCAGCTTAGGGACTATCCTCACCGGGGAGCTGTTTTTT
TRBJ2-1 - TRBD2 TRBV3-1/TRBV3-2 CASSGGPRGINEQFF TGTGCCAGCAGCGGGGGACCGCGGGGGATCAATGAGCAGTTCTTC
TRBJ1-5 - - TRBV30 CAWSIKGGNQPQHF TGTGCCTGGAGTATCAAGGGAGGCAATCAGCCCCAGCATTTT
TRBJ2-3 - TRBD2 TRBV5-1 CASSFYDGRERQYF TGCGCCAGCAGCTTTTACGACGGGCGGGAGAGGCAGTATTTT
TRBJ2-1 - - TRBV9 CASSAYLGLDEQFF TGTGCCAGCAGCGCGTACCTCGGTTTAGATGAGCAGTTCTTC
TRBJ2-5 - - TRBV7-7 CASSLGRVYQETQYF TGTGCCAGCAGCTTAGGCAGGGTGTACCAAGAGACCCAGTACTTC
TRBJ2-7 - - TRBV5-1 CASSLRGEYEQYF TGCGCCAGCAGCCTCAGGGGAGAATACGAGCAGTACTTC
TRBJ2-2 - - TRBV7-2 CASSPRGRDTGELFF TGTGCCAGCAGCCCTAGGGGGAGGGACACCGGGGAGCTGTTTTTT
TRBJ2-1 - TRBD2 TRBV2 CASTGGSLAGANEQFF TGTGCCAGCACCGGAGGAAGCCTAGCGGGAGCGAATGAGCAGTTCTTC
TRBJ1-1 - - TRBV4-2 CASSPTVVNTEAFF TGTGCCAGCAGCCCGACAGTTGTGAACACTGAAGCTTTCTTT
TRBJ2-5 - TRBD1 TRBV6-5 CASSYTGTGPRETQYF TGTGCCAGCAGTTACACCGGGACAGGGCCCCGGGAGACCCAGTACTTC
TRBJ1-5 - - TRBV21-1 CASSKARQGTSNQPQHF TGTGCCAGCAGCAAAGCACGGCAGGGGACAAGCAATCAGCCCCAGCATTTT
TRBJ2-1 - - TRBV28 CASSVDSSSYNEQFF TGTGCCAGCAGTGTGGATTCTAGCTCCTACAATGAGCAGTTCTTC
TRBJ1-3 - TRBD1 TRBV14 CASSYLPGQGKNTIYF TGTGCCAGCAGCTATCTTCCGGGACAGGGGAAAAACACCATATATTTT
TRBJ1-2 - - TRBV28 CASRTTGGAVGYTF TGTGCCAGCAGGACGACCGGGGGGGCGGTTGGCTACACCTTC
TRBJ2-7 - - TRBV11-2 CASSFRTDYEQYF TGTGCCAGCAGCTTCCGGACAGACTACGAGCAGTACTTC
TRBJ2-7 - TRBD2 TRBV7-7 CASSPSGRNSYEQYF TGTGCTAGCAGCCCTAGCGGGAGAAACTCCTACGAGCAGTACTTC
TRBJ2-1 few TRBD2 TRBV5-1 CASSFSGTSGSRGQFF TGCGCCAGCAGCTTTTCCGGGACTAGCGGGAGTCGGGGGCAGTTCTTC
TRBJ1-1 - - TRBV5-8 CASSPSWNTEAFF TGTGCCAGCAGCCCCTCGTGGAACACTGAAGCTTTCTTT
TRBJ2-1 - TRBD2 TRBV18 CASSPPSGAHEQFF TGTGCCAGCTCACCCCCTAGCGGGGCCCATGAGCAGTTCTTC
TRBJ1-1 - - TRBV7-9 CASSPRGGVLEAFF TGTGCCAGCAGCCCTCGGGGGGGGGTACTTGAAGCTTTCTTT
TRBJ2-3 - - TRBV7-9 CASSLGPTDTQYF TGTGCCAGCAGCTTAGGGCCCACAGATACGCAGTATTTT
TRBJ2-7 few - TRBV27 CASSLTGVTSRYF TGTGCCAGCAGTTTAACAGGTGTGACCTCGCGGTACTTC
TRBJ2-1 - - TRBV7-9 CASAAGNNEQFF TGTGCCAGTGCCGCAGGCAACAATGAGCAGTTCTTC
TRBJ1-2 - - TRBV29-1 CSVSTGYTF TGCAGCGTGTCTACCGGCTACACCTTC
TRBJ1-6 few - TRBV5-1 CATREYNSPLHF TGCGCCACCCGGGAATATAATTCACCCCTCCACTTT
TRBJ2-1 - TRBD2 TRBV18 CASSPGLAGENEQFF TGTGCCAGCTCACCGGGGCTAGCGGGAGAGAATGAGCAGTTCTTC
TRBJ2-1 few TRBD2 TRBV5-5 CASSWGGSSYNEQFF TGTGCCAGCAGCTGGGGCGGGAGCTCCTACAATGAGCAGTTCTTC
TRBJ2-2 - TRBD1 TRBV13 CASSYDRVSNTGELFF TGTGCCAGCAGCTACGACAGGGTTTCGAACACCGGGGAGCTGTTTTTT
TRBJ1-6 - - TRBV10-1 CASSESPGSPLHF TGCGCCAGCAGTGAGTCCCCGGGTTCACCCCTCCACTTT
TRBJ2-5 - TRBD1 TRBV5-6 CASSPLGTGTFQETQYF TGTGCCAGCAGCCCCCTCGGGACAGGGACCTTCCAAGAGACCCAGTACTTC
TRBJ2-7 - - TRBV15 CATSRDRSYEQYF TGTGCCACCAGCAGAGACAGGTCCTACGAGCAGTACTTC
TRBJ1-4 - TRBD1 TRBV4-1 CASSRNDPNRGLEKLFF TGCGCCAGCAGCCGAAACGATCCAAACAGGGGCTTAGAAAAACTGTTTTTT
TRBJ2-7 - - TRBV9 CASSPDRPYEQYF TGTGCCAGCAGCCCTGACAGACCCTACGAGCAGTACTTC
TRBJ1-2 - - TRBV15 CATSRGGQTALNYGYTF TGTGCCACCAGCAGAGGCGGTCAGACGGCCCTCAACTATGGCTACACCTTC
TRBJ2-7 - TRBD1 TRBV28 CASRTGGYEQYF TGTGCCAGCAGAACAGGGGGCTACGAGCAGTACTTC
TRBJ2-7 - - TRBV7-2 CASSLVDSNYEQYF TGTGCCAGCAGCTTAGTGGACAGTAATTACGAGCAGTACTTC
TRBJ2-5 - TRBD2 TRBV7-2 CASSLAGEGETQYF TGTGCCAGCAGCTTAGCTGGGGAGGGGGAGACCCAGTACTTC
TRBJ2-5 - - TRBV6-5 CASSYSGPETQYF TGTGCCAGCAGTTACTCGGGCCCGGAGACCCAGTACTTC
TRBJ1-3 few - TRBV28 CASSEGSPGNTIYF TGTGCCAGCAGTGAGGGTAGCCCTGGAAACACCATATATTTT
TRBJ2-3 - TRBD1 TRBV18 CASSRGQGNPTDTQYF TGTGCCAGCTCACGCGGACAGGGCAATCCCACAGATACGCAGTATTTT
TRBJ1-1 few TRBD1 TRBV2 CASRATGVTEAFF TGTGCCAGCAGAGCCACAGGGGTCACTGAAGCTTTCTTT
TRBJ2-3 - - TRBV24-1 CATNQDSRTDTQYF TGTGCCACCAACCAGGACAGCCGCACAGATACGCAGTATTTT
TRBJ1-4 - TRBD1 TRBV30 CAWRRPGQGALREKLFF TGTGCCTGGAGGCGGCCGGGACAGGGGGCTTTAAGGGAAAAACTGTTTTTT
TRBJ1-1 - TRBD1 TRBV5-8 CASSLEGARMNTEAFF TGTGCCAGCAGCTTGGAGGGGGCCCGAATGAACACTGAAGCTTTCTTT
TRBJ2-2 - - TRBV7-3 CASSLTKTGELFF TGTGCCAGCAGCTTGACAAAGACCGGGGAGCTGTTTTTT
TRBJ1-5 - TRBD1 TRBV5-1 CASSEGARGQPQHF TGCGCCAGCTCCGAGGGGGCGCGCGGACAGCCCCAGCATTTT
TRBJ1-1 - TRBD1 TRBV2 CASRGGRGEAEAFF TGTGCCAGCAGAGGGGGCAGGGGTGAGGCTGAAGCTTTCTTT